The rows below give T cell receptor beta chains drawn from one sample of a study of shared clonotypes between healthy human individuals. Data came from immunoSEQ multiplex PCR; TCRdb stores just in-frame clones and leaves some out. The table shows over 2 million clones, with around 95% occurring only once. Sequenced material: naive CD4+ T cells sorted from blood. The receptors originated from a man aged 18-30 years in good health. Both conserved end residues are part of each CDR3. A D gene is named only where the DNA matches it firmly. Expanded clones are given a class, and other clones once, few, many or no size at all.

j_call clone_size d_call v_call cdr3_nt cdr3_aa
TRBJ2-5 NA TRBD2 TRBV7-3 TGTGCCAGCAGCCCCGGTAGCGGGGGCGGGGAGACCCAGTACTTC CASSPGSGGGETQYF
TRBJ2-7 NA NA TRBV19 TGTGCCAGTAGTATGGGTGGGAACTTTCCCTACGAGCAGTACTTC CASSMGGNFPYEQYF
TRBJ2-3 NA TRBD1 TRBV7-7 TGTGCTAGCAGCTTGGGACAGGGAGCGGCAGATACGCAGTATTTT CASSLGQGAADTQYF
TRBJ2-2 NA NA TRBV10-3 TGTGCCATCAGTGGACAGGACAACACCGGGGAGCTGTTTTTT CAISGQDNTGELFF
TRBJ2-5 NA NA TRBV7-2 TGTGCCAGCAGCTTGGAGACCCAGTACTTC CASSLETQYF
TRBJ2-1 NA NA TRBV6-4 TGTGCCAGCAGTGACTCGAGTCGGGGGAATTACAATGAGCAGTTCTTC CASSDSSRGNYNEQFF
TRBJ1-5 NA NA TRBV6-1 TGTGCCAGCAGTGAACGTCGGGGTGGAAATCAGCCCCAGCATTTT CASSERRGGNQPQHF
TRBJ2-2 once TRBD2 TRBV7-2 TGTGCCAGCAGCCCCGGACTAGCGGGAGCCGGGGAGCTGTTTTTT CASSPGLAGAGELFF
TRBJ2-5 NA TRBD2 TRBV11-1 TGTGCCAGCAGCCAATCGGGGGGGCGGGAGACCCAGTACTTC CASSQSGGRETQYF
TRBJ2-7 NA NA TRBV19 TGTGCCAGTAGTAATGAAGCCTACGAGCAGTACTTC CASSNEAYEQYF
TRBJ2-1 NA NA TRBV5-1 TGCGCCAGCAACCAAGCGGTAGGGGATGAGCAGTTCTTC CASNQAVGDEQFF
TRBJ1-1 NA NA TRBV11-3 TGTGCCAGCAGCTTAGTATGTCCCAACCTGAACACTGAAGCTTTCTTT CASSLVCPNLNTEAFF
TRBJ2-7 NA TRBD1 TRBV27 TGTGCCAGCAGTTACGGGACAGCTACCTACGAGCAGTACTTC CASSYGTATYEQYF
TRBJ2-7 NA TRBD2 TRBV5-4 TGTGCCAGCAGCTGGACTAGCGGATCCTACGAGCAGTACTTC CASSWTSGSYEQYF
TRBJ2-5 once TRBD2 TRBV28 TGTGCCAGCAGCGGGGGGATAGGGGAGACCCAGTACTTC CASSGGIGETQYF
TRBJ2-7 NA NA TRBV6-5 TGTGCCAGCAGTTACCGGCCAGGCCCCTACGAGCAGTACTTC CASSYRPGPYEQYF
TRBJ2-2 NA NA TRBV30 TGTGCCTGGAGTGTATATTGGCCCACTAACACCGGGGAGCTGTTTTTT CAWSVYWPTNTGELFF
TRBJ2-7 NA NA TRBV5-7 TGTGCCAGCAGCCGAGCCCAAGGGTGGACCTACGAGCAGTACTTC CASSRAQGWTYEQYF
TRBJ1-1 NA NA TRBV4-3 TGCGCCAGCAGCCAAGTCGGGGCTTCGGGCACTGAAGCTTTCTTT CASSQVGASGTEAFF
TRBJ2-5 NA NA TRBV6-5 TGTGCCAGCAGTCAAGTAGGGAGGCAGACCCAGTACTTC CASSQVGRQTQYF
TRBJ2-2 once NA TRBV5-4 TGTGCCAGCAGCTTGGGGGCAGGGGTTATTACCGAGCTGTTTTTT CASSLGAGVITELFF
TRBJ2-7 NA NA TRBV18 TGTGCCAGCTCACTACCGGACATGCTGGGTACCTACGAGCAGTACTTC CASSLPDMLGTYEQYF
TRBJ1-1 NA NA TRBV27 TGTGCCAGCAGTTTGGGGGGGTGGGGTGACACTGAAGCTTTCTTT CASSLGGWGDTEAFF
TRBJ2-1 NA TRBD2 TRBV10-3 TGTGCCATCTCCAGTAGCGGGGCAAACAATGAGCAGTTCTTC CAISSSGANNEQFF
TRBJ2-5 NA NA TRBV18 TGTGCCAGCTCACCGCTAGCAGGAGAGACCCAGTACTTC CASSPLAGETQYF
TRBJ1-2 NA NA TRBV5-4 TGTGCCAGCAGCCGGGACGCGGCTTATGGCTACACCTTC CASSRDAAYGYTF
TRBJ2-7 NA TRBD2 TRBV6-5 TGTGCCAGCAGTTACGGGACTAGCGGGGACTACGAGCAGTACTTC CASSYGTSGDYEQYF
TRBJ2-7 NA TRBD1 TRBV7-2 TGTGCCAGCAGCTTGTCCGGGACAGGGTCCTACGAGCAGTACTTC CASSLSGTGSYEQYF
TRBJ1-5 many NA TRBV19 TGTGCCAGTAGTACTACGGTTGGTCCTCAGCCCCAGCATTTT CASSTTVGPQPQHF
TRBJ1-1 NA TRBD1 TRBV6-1 TGTGCCAGCAGAGTACAGGGGATTACTGAAGCTTTCTTT CASRVQGITEAFF
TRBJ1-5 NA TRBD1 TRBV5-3 TGTGCCAGAAGCGATGGGACAGGGGGATTCAATCAGCCCCAGCATTTT CARSDGTGGFNQPQHF
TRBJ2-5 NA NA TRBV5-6 TGTGCCAGCAGCCCTACCGTGGGACAAGGGACCCAGTACTTC CASSPTVGQGTQYF
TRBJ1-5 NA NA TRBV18 TGTGCCAGCTCGGCCTCGGAGGGGCTAAGCAATCAGCCCCAGCATTTT CASSASEGLSNQPQHF
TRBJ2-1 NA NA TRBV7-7 TGTGCTAGCAGCTTAGGAGAAATCGGTGAGCAGTTCTTC CASSLGEIGEQFF
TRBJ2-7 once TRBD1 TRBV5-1 TGCGCCAGCAGCGTGGCCGGGACAGGGACTCGGGAGCAGTACTTC CASSVAGTGTREQYF
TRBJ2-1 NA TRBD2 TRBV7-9 TGTGCCAGCAGCCCTAGGACTAGCGGTAACAATGAGCAGTTCTTC CASSPRTSGNNEQFF
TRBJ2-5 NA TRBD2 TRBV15 TGTGCCACCAGCAGAGGGACTAGCGGAGAGACCCAGTACTTC CATSRGTSGETQYF
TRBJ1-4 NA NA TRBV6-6 TGTGCCAGCAGTACACAGGCTGGGCATGAAAAACTGTTTTTT CASSTQAGHEKLFF
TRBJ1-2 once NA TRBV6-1 TGTGCCAGCAGTGACCCCGGGTTGGGGCCTAACTATGGCTACACCTTC CASSDPGLGPNYGYTF
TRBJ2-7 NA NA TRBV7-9 TGTGCCAGCAGCTTAGGGCTAGCGAGCATCTACGAGCAGTACTTC CASSLGLASIYEQYF
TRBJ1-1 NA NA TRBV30 TGTGCCTGGAGTGTAAGACAGAACACTGAAGCTTTCTTT CAWSVRQNTEAFF
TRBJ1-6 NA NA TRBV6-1 TGTGCCAGCAGTCCTCAAACGTCACCCCTCCACTTT CASSPQTSPLHF
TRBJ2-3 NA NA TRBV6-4 TGTGCCAGCAGTACTCAGGGGACAGATACGCAGTATTTT CASSTQGTDTQYF
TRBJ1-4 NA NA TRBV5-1 TGCGCCAGCAGCTTGGTGCACCGGGATGGAACGGGCCTAGGTGAAAAACTGTTTTTT CASSLVHRDGTGLGEKLFF
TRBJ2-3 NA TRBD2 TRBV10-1 TGCGCCAGCTCCGGGACTAGCGGGAGCACAGATACGCAGTATTTT CASSGTSGSTDTQYF
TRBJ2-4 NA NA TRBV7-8 TGTGCCAGCAGCTTAGGGACAGCGACAATAAACATTCAGTACTTC CASSLGTATINIQYF
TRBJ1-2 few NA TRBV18 TGTGCCAGCTCACCCGGCCCGGGGGGCAACTATGGCTACACCTTC CASSPGPGGNYGYTF
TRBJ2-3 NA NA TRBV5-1 TGCGCCAGCAGAAGGGTAGCGCCCACAGATACGCAGTATTTT CASRRVAPTDTQYF
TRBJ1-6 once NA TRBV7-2 TGTGCCAGCAGCTTAGATCCACAATCCTATAATTCACCCCTCCACTTT CASSLDPQSYNSPLHF
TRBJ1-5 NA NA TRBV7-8 TGTGCCAGCAGCTTAGGGACGGTCAGCAATCAGCCCCAGCATTTT CASSLGTVSNQPQHF
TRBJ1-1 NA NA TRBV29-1 TGCAGCGTTCATACACGCGGGACTTTGAACACTGAAGCTTTCTTT CSVHTRGTLNTEAFF
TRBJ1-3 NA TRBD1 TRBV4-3 TGCGCCAGCAGCCAAGGACAGGGGTCGAACTCTGGAAACACCATATATTTT CASSQGQGSNSGNTIYF
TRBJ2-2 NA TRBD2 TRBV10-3 TGTGCCGCGGGGGGGACCACCGGGGAGCTGTTTTTT CAAGGTTGELFF
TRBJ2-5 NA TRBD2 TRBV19 TGTGCCAGCCGCCAACTAGCGGGAGGTGAGACCCAGTACTTC CASRQLAGGETQYF
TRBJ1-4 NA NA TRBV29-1 TGCAGCGTTGCCGGGGCTAATGAAAAACTGTTTTTT CSVAGANEKLFF
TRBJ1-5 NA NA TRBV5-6 TGTGCCAGCAGCTTATCCACAGTAGGCAATCAGCCCCAGCATTTT CASSLSTVGNQPQHF
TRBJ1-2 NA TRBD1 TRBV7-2 TGTGCCAGCAGCCCTCGGACAGGTCACTATGGCTACACCTTC CASSPRTGHYGYTF